The 25 T cell receptor beta chains below all came from one sample that was sequenced in a study of blood T cell dynamics during melanoma immunotherapy. The time point: week 3, after first cycle of checkpoint inhibitor. TCRdb's copy holds only in-frame clones and misses some; the assay was immunoSEQ multiplex PCR. In the table there are around 3,400 clones, around 96% of which are singletons. The sample in question was effector memory CD8+ T cells from blood, obtained from a patient treated with checkpoint blockade. The receptors here all came from a human donor with melanoma.

The chain recombines TRBV5-6 with TRBJ1-5; D gene uncertain. Trimming stripped 2 bases from V and 5 bases from J, with 8 bases between. Germline V gene sequence: CDR1 SGHDT, CDR2 YYEEEE. CDR3 size: 13 residues. The CDR3 coding sequence is TGTGCCAGCAGCTTAGCAAGGGATCAGCCCCAGCATTTT. Its translation is CASSLARDQPQHF. Supplemented by reference TRBV5-6 and TRBJ1-5, the full variable domain reads DAGVTQSPTHLIKTRGQQVTLRCSPKSGHDTVSWYQQALGQGPQFIFQYYEEEERQRGNFPDRFSGHQFPNYSSELNVNALLLGDSALYLCASSLARDQPQHFGDGTRLSIL.

This sequence joins TRBV10-2 and TRBJ2-1, with D perhaps matching TRBD1 (6 bases). V was shortened by 3 bases and J by 4 bases, with 10 bases between the two germline ends. Germline values: CDR1 WSHSY, CDR2 SAAADI. The CDR3 covers 14 residues. CDR3 residues: CASSEEGVYNEQFF. The DNA of the CDR3 is TGCGCCAGCAGTGAAGAGGGGGTATACAATGAGCAGTTCTTC.

The chain recombines TRBV27 with TRBJ2-7; D remains unclear. Germline CDR1 reads MNHEY; CDR2 reads SMNVEV (reference sequence). The germline V and J ends were trimmed by 0 bases and 4 bases, with 13 bases remaining between them. CDR3 length: 15 amino acids. CDR3: CASSLSVSLSYEQYF. The DNA for the CDR3 is TGTGCCAGCAGTTTATCCGTTTCTCTGAGTTACGAGCAGTACTTC.

This chain connects TRBV11-2 to TRBJ2-1; 7 nucleotides match TRBD1. J gave up 3 bases and V 3 bases, and 8 bases lay outside the gene matches. CDR1 and CDR2 from the germline V gene are SGHAT and FQNNGV. The CDR3 has 16 amino acids. CDR3 protein: CASSFHRGGYYNEQFF. The CDR3 bases are TGTGCCAGCAGCTTCCACCGAGGGGGCTACTACAATGAGCAGTTCTTC.

The rearrangement joins TRBV9 to TRBJ1-6; D remains unclear. The CDR3 is made up of 16 amino acids. The ends were cut back, 3 bases at V and 0 bases at J, with 10 bases in the middle. Germline CDR1 reads SGDLS; CDR2 reads YYNGEE. CDR3 sequence: CASSAEGSSYNSPLHF. Here the CDR3 DNA reads TGTGCCAGCAGCGCAGAAGGGAGCTCCTATAATTCACCCCTCCACTTT.

J is TRBJ1-5 and V is TRBV5-1; 8 nucleotides line up with TRBD1. With 2 bases clipped from V and 2 bases from J, the junction kept 6 bases outside the gene matches. The CDR3 totals 16 residues. Germline V CDR1 and CDR2: SGHRS, YFSETQ. The CDR3, as DNA: TGCGCCAGCAGCTTTTACCCGGGACAGGGCAATCAGCCCCAGCATTTT. Its protein is CASSFYPGQGNQPQHF.

The chain couples TRBV19 to TRBJ1-2, with TRBD1 identical over 8 bases. Trimming at V came to 5 bases and at J to 4 bases, leaving 9 bases not matched to a gene. The CDR3 is 15 amino acids. Germline V gives CDR1 LNHDA, CDR2 SQIVND (reference sequence). CDR3 sequence (DNA): TGTGCCAGTAGTCCAATGACAGGGGAACTCTATGGCTACACCTTC. It yields the protein CASSPMTGELYGYTF. Variable domain in full (rest from reference TRBV19 and TRBJ1-2): DGGITQSPKYLFRKEGQNVTLSCEQNLNHDAMYWYRQDPGQGLRLIYYSQIVNDFQKGDIAEGYSVSREKKESFPLTVTSAQKNPTAFYLCASSPMTGELYGYTFGSGTRLTVV.

The V and J genes are TRBV7-2 and TRBJ1-5, with a weak D call TRBD1 (6 bases). The CDR3 covers 15 residues. The V gene lost 7 bases and the J gene lost 4 bases, with 17 bases spanning the gap. The germline V gene has CDR1 SGHTA and CDR2 FQGNSA. This chain's CDR3 is CASIQNRGLNQPQHF. In DNA, the CDR3 is TGTGCCAGCATCCAGAATAGGGGGTTGAATCAGCCCCAGCATTTT.

This rearrangement joins TRBV7-9 to TRBJ2-2; TRBD1 matches at 7 bases. Germline V lookup: CDR1 SEHNR, CDR2 FQNEAQ (reference sequence). Losses at the gene ends were 5 bases for V and 7 bases for J; bases not matched to a gene: 10. The CDR3 is 15 residues long. The CDR3: CASSMPRGTGGELFF. The DNA of the CDR3 is TGTGCCAGCAGCATGCCCAGGGGGACGGGCGGGGAGCTGTTTTTT.

The chain combines TRBV27 with TRBJ2-7; D is perhaps TRBD2 (6 bases). Germline CDR1 MNHEY, CDR2 SMNVEV (reference sequence). V dropped 2 bases and J dropped 3 bases, with 11 bases sitting between them. The CDR3 contains 14 residues. The CDR3 protein is CASSLGIADYEQYF. The CDR3 DNA reads TGTGCCAGCAGTTTAGGTATAGCGGACTACGAGCAGTACTTC.

The gene calls are TRBV19 and TRBJ1-1, with D perhaps matching TRBD1 (6 bases). Germline CDR1 and CDR2: LNHDA and SQIVND (reference sequence). Trimming took off 4 bases at V and 1 base at J, with 13 bases between the two ends. The CDR3 extends over 15 amino acids. The CDR3 protein is CASSNLTGRNTEAFF. For the CDR3, the DNA is TGTGCCAGTAGTAATCTTACAGGGAGGAACACTGAAGCTTTCTTT.

This chain joins TRBV7-8 and TRBJ1-6, with no clear D. Germline assignment: CDR1 SGHVS and CDR2 FQNEAQ. Deletions cut 5 bases from V and 5 bases from J, with 7 bases between. The CDR3 is made up of 13 amino acids. In DNA, the CDR3 is TGTGCCAGCAGCGCCTCGGATAATTCACCCCTCCACTTT. The encoded protein is CASSASDNSPLHF.

V and J are TRBV25-1 and TRBJ2-7; D gene unclear. Germline V gene data show CDR1 as MGHDK and CDR2 as SYGVNS. The CDR3 runs to 10 residues. Trimming stripped 8 bases from V and 3 bases from J, with 5 bases between. CDR3 nucleotides: TGTGCCAGCGGATACTACGAGCAGTACTTC. It encodes CASGYYEQYF.

The chain employs TRBV7-2 and TRBJ1-2, with D uncertain. Trimming shortened V by 1 base and J by 8 bases, and 11 bases separated the two germline ends. The germline V gene encodes CDR1 SGHTA and CDR2 FQGNSA. The CDR3 contains 13 residues. The CDR3, as DNA: TGTGCCAGCAGCTTAGTCAGTGGTAGGGGCTACACCTTC. Encoded protein: CASSLVSGRGYTF.

V is TRBV9 and J is TRBJ2-2, with D possibly being TRBD2 (6 bases). V lost 2 bases and J 6 bases, leaving 17 bases between the germline ends. Germline-derived CDR1 and CDR2 are SGDLS and YYNGEE. The CDR3 runs to 16 residues. CDR3 in DNA: TGTGCCAGCAGCGTTGGGGGTAGCGTAGCGGCCGGGGAGCTGTTTTTT. Its protein is CASSVGGSVAAGELFF.

The chain employs TRBV4-2 and TRBJ1-1; D gene ambiguous. The CDR3 loop spans 13 amino acids. Germline CDR1 and CDR2: LGHNA and YNFKEQ. V lost 1 base and J 5 bases, leaving 8 bases between the germline ends. CDR3 region: CASSQGVETEAFF. The CDR3 coding sequence is TGTGCCAGCAGCCAAGGAGTGGAAACTGAAGCTTTCTTT.

The V gene is TRBV13, the J gene TRBJ1-1; maybe TRBD1 (6 bases). The V and J ends lost 5 bases and 1 base respectively, with 23 bases between them. The CDR3 loop spans 18 amino acids. Germline V lookup: CDR1 PRHDT, CDR2 FYEKMQ (reference sequence). CDR3 nucleotides: TGTGCCAGCAGCAATTGGTCCCCCACAGGGTTTGGGAACACTGAAGCTTTCTTT. Amino acids: CASSNWSPTGFGNTEAFF.

V and J are TRBV9 and TRBJ2-3, with D possibly being TRBD2 (6 bases). V was cut by 4 bases and J by 2 bases, with 11 bases left in between. CDR1 SGDLS and CDR2 YYNGEE come from the germline V gene. CDR3 length: 14 residues. The CDR3 DNA reads TGTGCCAGCAGCAGATCTAGCGACACAGATACGCAGTATTTT. The encoded protein is CASSRSSDTDTQYF.

The genes are TRBV5-1 and TRBJ2-5; 9 bases agree with TRBD1. The J call may be mistaken, given a closer DNA end match to TRBJ2-7. Germline V gene data show CDR1 as SGHRS and CDR2 as YFSETQ. This CDR3 spans 14 amino acids. The CDR3 is CASSGTGRPYEQYF. In nucleotides, the CDR3 is TGCGCCAGCAGCGGGACAGGGAGGCCCTACGAGCAGTACTTC.

V gene TRBV7-6 combines with J gene TRBJ2-1; 12 nucleotides line up with TRBD2. From germline, CDR1 is SGHVS and CDR2 FNYEAQ. V was pared by 5 bases and J by 3 bases, with 2 bases of the junction left unmatched. CDR3 length: 15 residues. The CDR3, as DNA: TGTGCCAGCAGCCCGACTAGCGGGAGCTACAATGAGCAGTTCTTC. Its translation: CASSPTSGSYNEQFF.

This chain connects TRBV5-5 to TRBJ2-3; 8 bases fit TRBD1. Germline loops: CDR1 SGHKS, CDR2 YYEKEE (reference sequence). This CDR3 has 15 amino acids. Trimming cost V 4 bases and J 5 bases; bases outside gene matches: 9. CDR3: CASSRVDRAVDTQYF. The CDR3 region has the DNA TGTGCCAGCAGCCGGGTGGACAGGGCGGTAGATACGCAGTATTTT.

The chain couples TRBV9 to TRBJ2-3; a possible D gene is TRBD2 (5 bases). The V end was cut by 4 bases, the J end by 0 bases, with 9 bases between. CDR3 length: 14 amino acids. Germline-derived CDR1 and CDR2 are SGDLS and YYNGEE. The CDR3 sequence is CASSPRGSTDTQYF. In nucleotides, the CDR3 is TGTGCCAGCAGCCCTCGGGGTAGCACAGATACGCAGTATTTT.

The rearrangement joins TRBV7-6 to TRBJ2-5; 11 positions agree with TRBD1. J was trimmed by 2 bases and V by 4 bases; bases with no gene match: 9. Germline assignment: CDR1 SGHVS and CDR2 FNYEAQ. The CDR3 consists of 17 residues. CDR3 loop: CASSSRSRDRGQETQYF. The CDR3 DNA follows: TGTGCCAGCAGCTCCCGAAGCCGGGACAGGGGGCAAGAGACCCAGTACTTC.

This clone showed up just once. This chain links TRBV7-9 with TRBJ1-5; D call uncertain. The germline CDR1 and CDR2 sequences are SEHNR and FQNEAQ (reference sequence). The CDR3 has 13 amino acids. With 1 base removed from V and 3 bases from J, the gap between germline ends came to 4 bases. The CDR3 reads CASSLGVNQPQHF. As DNA, the CDR3 is TGTGCCAGCAGCTTAGGTGTCAATCAGCCCCAGCATTTT.

The J gene is TRBJ1-2, the V gene TRBV5-1, with no clear D. Germline V gives CDR1 SGHRS, CDR2 YFSETQ. V was pared by 3 bases and J by 6 bases, with 9 bases between. This CDR3 contains 12 residues. The chain's CDR3 is CASSSPGDGYTF. The CDR3 coding sequence is TGCGCCAGCAGCTCTCCGGGAGATGGCTACACCTTC.